This T cell receptor beta chain stems from a study of neoadjuvant nivolumab and ipilimumab in lung cancer. Broader study findings: Resected-tumor TCR richness correlated positively with pretherapy blood richness. Compared with tumor-adjacent uninvolved lung, resected tumors showed greater richness and clonality.

To note about this clone: Its antigen is not identified.

Method: immunoSEQ multiplex PCR; TCRdb's copy keeps in-frame clones and lacks some. The sample carries 19,000 or so clones, under 85% recorded once. This CDR3 is built from 13 residues. J gave up 5 bases and V 6 bases, and 4 bases lay outside the gene matches. Germline CDR1 MNHEY, CDR2 SVGAGI. The sample in question was tumor tissue, obtained after neoadjuvant nivolumab, alone or with ipilimumab, at or shortly before surgery. The receptor's source is an adult with non-small cell lung cancer. The chain carries TRBV6-5 and TRBJ1-1, with 9 bases aligning to TRBD1. The CDR3 DNA reads TGTGCCAGCAGGGGACAGGGTGGGACTGAAGCTTTCTTT. Protein: CASRGQGGTEAFF.